This T cell receptor beta chain was sequenced for a study of T cells expressing NK-cell markers. In the study overall: Serological testing identified most of the eight sequenced donors as HCMV-seropositive and one as seronegative.

For each CDR3 protein, TCRdb gives one entry from its re-call of the 5' RACE reads, without DNA. This sample's table has about 260,000 distinct CDR3 sequences. From germline, CDR1 is SGHTA and CDR2 FQGNSA. This CDR3 region has 15 residues. Whole-study results and caveats: Leadership of the CD3+CD56-NKG2C+ fraction also belonged to these clonotypes in a handful of donors.

Comment on this clonotype: Its antigen remains unknown.

Sequenced material: blood T cells: a sorted CD56 or NKG2C T cell subset, CD4+ or CD8+ T cells, or bulk PBMC T cells (not recorded which). The chain recombines TRBV7-2 with TRBJ2-7; without DNA, the TCRdb call of TRBD1 cannot be checked. This TCR was sampled from a man aged 18-30 years in good health. CDR3 sequence: CASSLARGSTYEQYF.